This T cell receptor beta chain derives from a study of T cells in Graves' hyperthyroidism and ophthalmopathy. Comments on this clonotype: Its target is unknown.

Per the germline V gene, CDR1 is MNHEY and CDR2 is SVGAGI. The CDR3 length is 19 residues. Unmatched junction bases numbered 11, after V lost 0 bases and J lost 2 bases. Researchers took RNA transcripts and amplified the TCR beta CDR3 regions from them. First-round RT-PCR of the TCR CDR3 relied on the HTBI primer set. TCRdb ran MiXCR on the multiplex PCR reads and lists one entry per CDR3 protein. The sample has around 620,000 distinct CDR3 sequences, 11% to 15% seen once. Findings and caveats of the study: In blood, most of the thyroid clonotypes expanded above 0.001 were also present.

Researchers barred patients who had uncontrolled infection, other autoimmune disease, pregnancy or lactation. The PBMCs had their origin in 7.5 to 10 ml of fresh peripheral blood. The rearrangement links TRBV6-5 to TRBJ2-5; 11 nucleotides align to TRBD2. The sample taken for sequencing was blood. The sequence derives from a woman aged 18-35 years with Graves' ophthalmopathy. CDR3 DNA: TGTGCCAGCAGTTACTCGATGACTAGCGGGACTGTGGGACAAGAGACCCAGTACTTC. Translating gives CASSYSMTSGTVGQETQYF.